The entry below describes one TCR beta chain. Looked up from germline, CDR1 is SGHVS and CDR2 is FQNEAQ. Trimming pared 4 bases from V and 3 bases from J, leaving 13 bases between. This CDR3 has 15 amino acids. PCR amplification relied on 60 Vbeta primers (plus 13 Jbeta primers). Measured with immunoSEQ multiplex PCR; TCRdb has only the in-frame clones, and not every one. The sample yields roughly 100,000 clones, roughly 80% seen once. This entry is derived from a study of cytomegalovirus exposure and HLA in healthy donors. The sample was PBMCs. The V and J genes are TRBV7-8 and TRBJ2-1; D may be TRBD2 (6 bases). The receptor was isolated from a man aged 45-60 years in good health and CMV-seropositive. CDR3 protein: CASSSPWRDYNEQFF. CDR3 DNA: TGTGCCAGCAGCTCACCCTGGCGGGACTACAATGAGCAGTTCTTC.